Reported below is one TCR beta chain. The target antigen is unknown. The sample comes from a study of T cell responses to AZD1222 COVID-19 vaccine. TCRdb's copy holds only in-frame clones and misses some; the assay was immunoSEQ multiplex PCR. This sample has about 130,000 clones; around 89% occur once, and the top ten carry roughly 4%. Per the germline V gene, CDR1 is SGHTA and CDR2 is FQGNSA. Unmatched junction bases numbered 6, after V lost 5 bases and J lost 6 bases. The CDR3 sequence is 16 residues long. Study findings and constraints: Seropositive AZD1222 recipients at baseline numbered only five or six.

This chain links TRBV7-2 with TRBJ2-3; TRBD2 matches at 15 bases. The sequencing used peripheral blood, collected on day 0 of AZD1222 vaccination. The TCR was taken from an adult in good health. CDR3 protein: CASSPGLAGGPDTQYF. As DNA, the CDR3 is TGTGCCAGCAGCCCCGGACTAGCGGGAGGGCCGGATACGCAGTATTTT.